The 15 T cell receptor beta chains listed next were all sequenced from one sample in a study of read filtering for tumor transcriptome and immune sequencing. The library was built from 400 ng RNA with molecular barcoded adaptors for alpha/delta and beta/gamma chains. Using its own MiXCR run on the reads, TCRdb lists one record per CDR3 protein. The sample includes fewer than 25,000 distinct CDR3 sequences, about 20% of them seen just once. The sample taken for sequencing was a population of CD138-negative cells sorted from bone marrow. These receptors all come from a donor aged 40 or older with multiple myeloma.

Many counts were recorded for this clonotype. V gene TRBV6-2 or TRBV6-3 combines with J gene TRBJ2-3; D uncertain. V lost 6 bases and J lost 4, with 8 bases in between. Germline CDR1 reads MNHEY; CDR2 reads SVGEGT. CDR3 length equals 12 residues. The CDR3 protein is CASRESADTQYF. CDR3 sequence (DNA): TGTGCCAGCAGAGAGAGTGCAGATACGCAGTATTTT.

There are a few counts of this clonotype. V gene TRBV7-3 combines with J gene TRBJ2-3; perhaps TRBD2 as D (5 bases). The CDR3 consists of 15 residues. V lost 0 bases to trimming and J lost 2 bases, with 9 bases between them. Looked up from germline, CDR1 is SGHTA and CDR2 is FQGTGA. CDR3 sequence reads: CASSLTGGVTDTQYF. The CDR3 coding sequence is TGTGCCAGCAGCTTAACTGGAGGTGTCACAGATACGCAGTATTTT.

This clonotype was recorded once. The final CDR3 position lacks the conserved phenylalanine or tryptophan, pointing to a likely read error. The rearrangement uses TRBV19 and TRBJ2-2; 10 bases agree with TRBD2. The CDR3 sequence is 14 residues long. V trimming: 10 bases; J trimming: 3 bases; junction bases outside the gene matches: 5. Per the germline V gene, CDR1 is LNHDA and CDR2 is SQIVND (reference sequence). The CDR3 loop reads CATRLAGYTGELFL. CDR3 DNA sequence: TGTGCCACCAGACTAGCGGGCTACACCGGGGAGCTGTTTCTT.

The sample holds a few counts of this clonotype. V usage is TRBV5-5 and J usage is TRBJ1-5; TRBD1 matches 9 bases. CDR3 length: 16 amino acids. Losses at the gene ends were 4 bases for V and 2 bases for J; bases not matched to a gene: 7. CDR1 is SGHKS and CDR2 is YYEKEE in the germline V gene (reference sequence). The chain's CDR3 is CASSPGQGRGNQPQHF. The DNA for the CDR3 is TGTGCCAGCAGCCCAGGACAGGGGAGAGGCAATCAGCCCCAGCATTTT.

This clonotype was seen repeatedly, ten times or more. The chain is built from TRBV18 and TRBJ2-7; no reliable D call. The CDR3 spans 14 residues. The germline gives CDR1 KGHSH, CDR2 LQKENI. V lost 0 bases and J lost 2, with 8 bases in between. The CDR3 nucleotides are TGTGCCAGCTCACCACCCCAGGCGACCTACGAGCAGTACTTC. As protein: CASSPPQATYEQYF.

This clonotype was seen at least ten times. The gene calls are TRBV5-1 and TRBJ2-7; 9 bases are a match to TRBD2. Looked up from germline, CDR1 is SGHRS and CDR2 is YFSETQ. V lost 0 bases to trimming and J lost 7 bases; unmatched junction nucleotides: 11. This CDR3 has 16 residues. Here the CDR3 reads CASSLEEVVAGGEQYF. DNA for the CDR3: TGCGCCAGCAGCTTGGAGGAGGTCGTCGCGGGAGGGGAGCAGTACTTC.

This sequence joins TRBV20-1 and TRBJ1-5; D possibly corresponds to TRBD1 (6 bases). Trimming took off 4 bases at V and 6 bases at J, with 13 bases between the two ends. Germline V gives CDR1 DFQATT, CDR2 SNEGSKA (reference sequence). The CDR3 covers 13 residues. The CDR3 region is CSATGEGSQPQHF. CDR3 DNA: TGCAGTGCTACAGGGGAGGGCAGTCAGCCCCAGCATTTT.

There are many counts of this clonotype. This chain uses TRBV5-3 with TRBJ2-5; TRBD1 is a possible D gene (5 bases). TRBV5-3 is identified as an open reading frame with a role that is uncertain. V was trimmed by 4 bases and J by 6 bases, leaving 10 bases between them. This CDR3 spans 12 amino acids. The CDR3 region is CARSTSGKTQYF. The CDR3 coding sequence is TGTGCCAGAAGCACCTCAGGGAAGACCCAGTACTTC.

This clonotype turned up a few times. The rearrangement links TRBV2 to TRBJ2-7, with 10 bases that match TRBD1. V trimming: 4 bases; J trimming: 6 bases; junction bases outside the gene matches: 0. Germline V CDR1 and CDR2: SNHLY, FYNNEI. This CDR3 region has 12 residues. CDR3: CASSGTGGEQYF. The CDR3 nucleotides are TGTGCCAGCAGTGGGACAGGGGGCGAGCAGTACTTC.

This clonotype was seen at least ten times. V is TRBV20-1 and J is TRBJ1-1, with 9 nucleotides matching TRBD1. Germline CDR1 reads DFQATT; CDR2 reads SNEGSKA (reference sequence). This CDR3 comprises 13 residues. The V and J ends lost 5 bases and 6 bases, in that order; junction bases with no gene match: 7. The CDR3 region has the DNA TGCAGTGCTGTACCTTGGACAGGGGCTGAAGCTTTCTTT. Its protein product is CSAVPWTGAEAFF.

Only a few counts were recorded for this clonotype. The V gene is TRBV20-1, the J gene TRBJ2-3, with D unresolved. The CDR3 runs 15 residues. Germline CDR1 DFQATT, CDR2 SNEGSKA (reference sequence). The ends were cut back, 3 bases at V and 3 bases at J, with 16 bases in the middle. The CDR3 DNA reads TGCAGTGCTAGCGTTTCTCCAGGATGGACAGATACGCAGTATTTT. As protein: CSASVSPGWTDTQYF.

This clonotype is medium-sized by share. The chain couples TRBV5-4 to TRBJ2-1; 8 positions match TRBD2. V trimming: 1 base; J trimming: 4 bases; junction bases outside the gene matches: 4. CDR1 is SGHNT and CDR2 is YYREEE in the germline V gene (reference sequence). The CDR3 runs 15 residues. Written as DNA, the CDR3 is TGTGCCAGCAGCTTGACGGCTAGCGGGTACAATGAGCAGTTCTTC. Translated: CASSLTASGYNEQFF.

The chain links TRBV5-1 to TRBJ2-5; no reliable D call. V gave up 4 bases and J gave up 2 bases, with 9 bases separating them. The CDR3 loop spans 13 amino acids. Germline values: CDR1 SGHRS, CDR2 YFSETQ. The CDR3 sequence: CASSLGWQETQYF. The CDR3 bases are TGCGCCAGCAGCCTGGGGTGGCAAGAGACCCAGTACTTC. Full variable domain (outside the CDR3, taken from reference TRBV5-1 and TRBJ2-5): KAGVTQTPRYLIKTRGQQVTLSCSPISGHRSVSWYQQTPGQGLQFLFEYFSETQRNKGNFPGRFSGRQFSNSRSEMNVSTLELGDSALYLCASSLGWQETQYFGPGTRLLVL.

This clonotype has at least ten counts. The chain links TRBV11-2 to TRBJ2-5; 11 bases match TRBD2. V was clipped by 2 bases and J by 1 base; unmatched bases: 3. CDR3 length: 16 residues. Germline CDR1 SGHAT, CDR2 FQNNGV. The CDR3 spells CASSLSTSGGQETQYF. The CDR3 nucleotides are TGTGCCAGCAGCTTAAGTACTAGCGGGGGCCAAGAGACCCAGTACTTC.

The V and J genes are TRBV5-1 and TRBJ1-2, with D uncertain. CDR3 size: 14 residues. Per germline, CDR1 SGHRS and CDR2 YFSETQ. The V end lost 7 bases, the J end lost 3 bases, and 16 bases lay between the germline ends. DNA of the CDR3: TGCGCCAGCTACTCCCCGGATAGGGACTATGGCTACACCTTC. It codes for CASYSPDRDYGYTF.